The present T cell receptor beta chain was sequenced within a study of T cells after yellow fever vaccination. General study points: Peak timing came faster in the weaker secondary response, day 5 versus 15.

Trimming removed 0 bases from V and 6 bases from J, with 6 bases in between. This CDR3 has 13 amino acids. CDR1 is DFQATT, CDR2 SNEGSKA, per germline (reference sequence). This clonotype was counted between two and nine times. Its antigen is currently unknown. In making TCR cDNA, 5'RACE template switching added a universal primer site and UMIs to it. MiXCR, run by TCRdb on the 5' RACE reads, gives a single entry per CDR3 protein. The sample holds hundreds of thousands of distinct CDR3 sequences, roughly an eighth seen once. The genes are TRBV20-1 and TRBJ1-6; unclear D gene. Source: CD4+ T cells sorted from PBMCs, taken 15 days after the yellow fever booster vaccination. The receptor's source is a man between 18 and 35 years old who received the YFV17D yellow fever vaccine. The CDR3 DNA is TGCAGTGCTAGAGATCGGACTAATTCACCCCTCCACTTT. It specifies CSARDRTNSPLHF.